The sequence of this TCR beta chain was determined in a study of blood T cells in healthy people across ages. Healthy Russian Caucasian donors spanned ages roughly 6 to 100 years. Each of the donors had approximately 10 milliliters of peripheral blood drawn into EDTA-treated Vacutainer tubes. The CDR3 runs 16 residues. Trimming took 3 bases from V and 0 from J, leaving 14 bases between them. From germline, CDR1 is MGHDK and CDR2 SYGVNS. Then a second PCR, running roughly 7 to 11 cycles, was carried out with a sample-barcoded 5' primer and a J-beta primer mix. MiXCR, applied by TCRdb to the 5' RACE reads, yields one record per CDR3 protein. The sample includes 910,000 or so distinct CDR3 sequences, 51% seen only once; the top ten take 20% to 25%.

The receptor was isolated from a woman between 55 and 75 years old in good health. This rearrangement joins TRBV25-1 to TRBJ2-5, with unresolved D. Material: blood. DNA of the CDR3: TGTGCCAGCAGTGACCGTCAAAGAATGTACCAAGAGACCCAGTACTTC. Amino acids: CASSDRQRMYQETQYF. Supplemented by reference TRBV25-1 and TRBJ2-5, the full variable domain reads EADIYQTPRYLVIGTGKKITLECSQTMGHDKMYWYQQDPGMELHLIHYSYGVNSTEKGDLSSESTVSRIRTEHFPLTLESARPSHTSQYLCASSDRQRMYQETQYFGPGTRLLVL.